The rows below give T cell receptor beta chains drawn from one sample of a study of shared T cell receptors in the human thymus. The data were produced by immunoSEQ multiplex PCR, yet TCRdb's version contains in-frame clones alone and is incomplete. The sample contains 600,000 to 900,000 clones, approximately 83% of which appear only once. These same data were also listed under a study on human thymus T cells.

The sequenced material came from thymocytes. The source of these receptors is a girl in the first two years of life with a congenital heart defect. Both conserved end residues are part of each CDR3. Fields, in order: V gene, J gene, clone size, CDR3 length, CDR3 protein. Expanded clones get a size class; other rows say once, few or many, or leave the size out.

>TRBV27|TRBJ2-7|few|15
CASSRGQGLPYEQYF
>TRBV4-1|TRBJ1-1|-|14
CASSQGTGHTEAFF
>TRBV9|TRBJ1-1|-|14
CASSPETANTEAFF
>TRBV28|TRBJ2-4|-|14
CASSAGLAANIQYF
>TRBV11-2|TRBJ1-1|-|16
CASSLVLDRENTEAFF
>TRBV9|TRBJ2-2|once|19
CASSVGTIEGAGHTGELFF
>TRBV28|TRBJ1-2|once|16
CASRIWGTRGSDGYTF
>TRBV11-3|TRBJ2-3|-|13
CASSLERADTQYF
>TRBV7-2|TRBJ2-5|-|15
CASSNSAGGQETQYF
>TRBV7-9|TRBJ1-2|-|13
CASTHPGNSGYTF
>TRBV7-3|TRBJ2-2|-|19
CASSKTSGGGEGATGELFF
>TRBV28|TRBJ1-5|-|14
CASSPLAREQPQHF
>TRBV6-1|-|once|14
CASSKTGAAYEQYF
>TRBV5-8|TRBJ2-3|-|15
CASHTPGSNAYTQYF
>TRBV7-9|TRBJ2-1|-|17
CASSQLVGLAGGVEQFF
>TRBV14|TRBJ1-1|-|18
CASSQEGGRGTENTEAFF
>TRBV9|TRBJ1-5|-|15
CASSVAEEGDQPQHF
>TRBV7-2|TRBJ2-5|-|15
CASSLDRGVSETQYF
>TRBV7-2|TRBJ1-1|-|18
CASSVGGGLGKMNTEAFF
>TRBV7-9|TRBJ1-1|-|18
CASSLQTGQTFMCTEAFF